This T cell receptor (beta chain) was documented in a study of cytomegalovirus exposure and HLA in healthy donors. The study's findings and limits: In an earlier analysis, most TCR beta V segments were productive about 87% or about 30% of the time. Certain indistinguishable V segments, among them TRBV6-2 and TRBV6-3, were excluded. For most TCR sequences rarity was the rule, although some public TCRs occurred in many donors.

The PCR was carried out with 60 Vbeta primers and 13 Jbeta primers. TCRdb keeps only in-frame clones here, not all; method: immunoSEQ multiplex PCR. The sample lists 200,000 or so clones; around 83% were seen once. Whereas donors were nominally healthy upon sampling, unrecorded immune exposures were probable. To note about this clone: What it recognizes is unknown.

The CDR3 spans 14 residues. The V and J ends lost 5 bases and 5 bases respectively, with 15 bases between them. Germline V lookup: CDR1 ENHRY, CDR2 SYGVKD. The genes are TRBV10-3 and TRBJ1-2, with TRBD1 as a possible D gene (6 bases). This clonotype was sampled from a girl aged 5-17 years in good health and CMV-seronegative. What was sequenced was PBMCs. The CDR3 DNA reads as TGTGCCATCAGTCCCCTAGAAGGACAGTATGGCTACACCTTC. Amino acids: CAISPLEGQYGYTF.